This T cell receptor beta chain was recorded in a study of T cells after yellow fever vaccination. Study background: Fractions with few cells were prepared using SMART-Seq v4 Ultra Low Input. Study results and limitations: Any FACS-sorted repertoire could hold abundant clonotypes that contaminate it from the bulk population. Of the clonotypes, a small share occurred in both CD4 and CD8 compartments. Booster samples showed a return of most primary-vaccination clones (approximately 95% CD4, roughly 85% CD8).

TCRdb reanalysed the 5' RACE reads using MiXCR and keeps one entry per CDR3 protein. The sample consists of 200,000 to 300,000 distinct CDR3 sequences, less than 7.5% of them appearing once. Trimming cost V 4 bases and J 2 bases, with 6 bases left between them. The CDR3 sequence is 13 residues long. This clonotype showed up many times. What it binds is not known. The genes are TRBV12-3 or TRBV12-4 and TRBJ2-1, with D perhaps TRBD2 (5 bases). The clonotype was recovered from a man between 25 and 39 years old who received the YFV17D yellow fever vaccine. Sequencing used CD4+ T cells sorted from PBMCs, obtained on the day of the yellow fever booster vaccination. The DNA of the CDR3 is TGTGCCAGCAGTTCCGGGACCTACAATGAGCAGTTCTTC. Translation gives CASSSGTYNEQFF.